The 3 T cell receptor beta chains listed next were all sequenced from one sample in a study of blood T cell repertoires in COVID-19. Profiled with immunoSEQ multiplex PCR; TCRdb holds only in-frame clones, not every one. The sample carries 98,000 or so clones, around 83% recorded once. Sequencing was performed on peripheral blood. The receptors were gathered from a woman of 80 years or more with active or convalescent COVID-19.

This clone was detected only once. CDR3 protein: CASGGDKRNEQFF. Written as DNA, the CDR3 is TGTGCTAGTGGCGGGGACAAGAGAAATGAGCAGTTCTTC. This rearrangement joins TRBV12-5 to TRBJ2-1, with a weak D call TRBD1 (6 bases). The CDR3 covers 13 residues. Deletions cut 6 bases from V and 7 bases from J, with 13 bases between. CDR1 and CDR2 from the germline V gene are LGHNT and FRNRAP.

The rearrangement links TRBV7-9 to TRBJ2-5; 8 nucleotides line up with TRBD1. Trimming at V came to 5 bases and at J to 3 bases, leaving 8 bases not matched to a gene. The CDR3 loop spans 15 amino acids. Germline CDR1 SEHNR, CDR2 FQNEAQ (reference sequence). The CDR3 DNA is TGTGCCAGCAGCCCAGGACAGGGCTTAGAAGAGACCCAGTACTTC. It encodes CASSPGQGLEETQYF.

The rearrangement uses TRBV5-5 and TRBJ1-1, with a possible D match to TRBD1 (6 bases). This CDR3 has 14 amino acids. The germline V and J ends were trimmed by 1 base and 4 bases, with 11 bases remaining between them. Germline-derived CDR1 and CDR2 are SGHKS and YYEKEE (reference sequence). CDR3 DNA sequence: TGTGCCAGCAGCTTGTTTCAGGGGCCCACTGAAGCTTTCTTT. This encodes CASSLFQGPTEAFF.